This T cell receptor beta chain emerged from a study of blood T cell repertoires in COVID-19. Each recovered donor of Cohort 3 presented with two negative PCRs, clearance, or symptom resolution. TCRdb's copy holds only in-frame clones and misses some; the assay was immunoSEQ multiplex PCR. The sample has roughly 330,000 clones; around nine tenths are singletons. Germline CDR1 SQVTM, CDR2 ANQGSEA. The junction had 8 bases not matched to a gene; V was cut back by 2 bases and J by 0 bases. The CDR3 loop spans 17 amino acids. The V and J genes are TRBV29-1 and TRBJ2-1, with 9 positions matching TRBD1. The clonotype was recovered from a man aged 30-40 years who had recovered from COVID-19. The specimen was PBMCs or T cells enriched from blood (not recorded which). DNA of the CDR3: TGCAGCGTTGAATCCCCGACAGGGGGAAGCTCCTACAATGAGCAGTTCTTC. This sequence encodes CSVESPTGGSSYNEQFF.